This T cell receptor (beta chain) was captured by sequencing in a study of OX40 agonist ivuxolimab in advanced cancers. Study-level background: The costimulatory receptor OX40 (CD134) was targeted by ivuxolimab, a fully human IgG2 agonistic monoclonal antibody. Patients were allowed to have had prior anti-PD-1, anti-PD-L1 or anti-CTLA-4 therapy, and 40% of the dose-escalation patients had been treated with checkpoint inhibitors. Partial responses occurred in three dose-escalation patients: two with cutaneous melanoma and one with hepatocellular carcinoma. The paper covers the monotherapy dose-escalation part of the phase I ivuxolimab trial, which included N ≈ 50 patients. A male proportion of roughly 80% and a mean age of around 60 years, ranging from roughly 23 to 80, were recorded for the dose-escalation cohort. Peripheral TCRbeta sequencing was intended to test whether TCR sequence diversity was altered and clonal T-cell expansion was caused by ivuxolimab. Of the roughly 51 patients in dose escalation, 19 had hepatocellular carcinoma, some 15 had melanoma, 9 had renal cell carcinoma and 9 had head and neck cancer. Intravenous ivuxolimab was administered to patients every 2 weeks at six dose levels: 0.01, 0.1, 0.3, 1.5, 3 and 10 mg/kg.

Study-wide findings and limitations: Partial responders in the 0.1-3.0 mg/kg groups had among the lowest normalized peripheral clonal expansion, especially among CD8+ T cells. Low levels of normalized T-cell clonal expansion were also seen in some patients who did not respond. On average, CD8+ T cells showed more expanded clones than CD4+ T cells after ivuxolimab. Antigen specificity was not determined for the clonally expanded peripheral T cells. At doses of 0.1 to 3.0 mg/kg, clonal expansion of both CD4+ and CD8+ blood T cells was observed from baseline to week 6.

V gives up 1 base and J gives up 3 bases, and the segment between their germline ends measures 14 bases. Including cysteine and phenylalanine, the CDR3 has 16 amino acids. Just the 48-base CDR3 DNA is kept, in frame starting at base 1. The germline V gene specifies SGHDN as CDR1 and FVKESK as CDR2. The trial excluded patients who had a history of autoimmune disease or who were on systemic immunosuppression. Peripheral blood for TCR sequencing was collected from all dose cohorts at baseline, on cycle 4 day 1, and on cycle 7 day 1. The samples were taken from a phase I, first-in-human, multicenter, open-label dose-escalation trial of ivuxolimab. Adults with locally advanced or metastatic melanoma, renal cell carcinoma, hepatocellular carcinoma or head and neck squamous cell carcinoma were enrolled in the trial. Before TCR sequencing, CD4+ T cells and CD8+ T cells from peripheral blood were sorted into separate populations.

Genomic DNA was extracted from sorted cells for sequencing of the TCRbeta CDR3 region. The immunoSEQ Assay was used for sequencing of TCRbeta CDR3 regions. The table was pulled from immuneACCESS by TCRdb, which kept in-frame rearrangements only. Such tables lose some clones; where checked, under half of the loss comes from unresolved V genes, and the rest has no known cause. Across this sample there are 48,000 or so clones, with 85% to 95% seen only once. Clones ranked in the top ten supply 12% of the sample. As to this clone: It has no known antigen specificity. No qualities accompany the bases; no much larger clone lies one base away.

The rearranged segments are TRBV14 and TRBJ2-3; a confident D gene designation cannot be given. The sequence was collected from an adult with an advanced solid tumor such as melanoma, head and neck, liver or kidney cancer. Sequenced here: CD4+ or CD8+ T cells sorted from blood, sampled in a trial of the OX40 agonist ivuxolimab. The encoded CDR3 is CASSQVPQAFTDTQYF. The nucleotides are TGTGCCAGCAGCCAAGTTCCCCAGGCTTTTACAGATACGCAGTATTTT.